This is a list of T cell receptor beta chains from one sample in a study of long-term antiretroviral therapy in people with HIV. The assay was immunoSEQ multiplex PCR, and TCRdb's table has in-frame clones only and misses some. Seen here are about 15,000 clones, approximately 86% observed once, and the top ten hold around 15%. The sample here was unsorted PBMCs, taken more than 2.2 years before starting antiretroviral therapy. These receptors were taken from a woman aged 25 to 45 with HIV. CDR3s include the opening cysteine and the closing phenylalanine or tryptophan. D genes are given only for firm matches. Expanded clones are given a class, and other clones once, few, many or no size at all.

v_call	clone_size	d_call	j_call	cdr3_aa	cdr3_nt
TRBV7-2	-	-	TRBJ2-1	CASSITRNEQFF	TGTGCCAGCAGCATAACTAGGAATGAGCAGTTCTTC
TRBV2	-	TRBD1	TRBJ2-6	CASIRTGAYSGANVLTF	TGTGCCAGCATCAGGACAGGGGCTTACTCTGGGGCCAACGTCCTGACTTTC
TRBV2	-	TRBD2	TRBJ2-5	CASKERTSGGEETQYF	TGTGCCAGCAAGGAGAGAACTAGCGGGGGAGAAGAGACCCAGTACTTC
TRBV5-6	once	TRBD1	TRBJ2-5	CASSLGQGETQYF	TGTGCCAGCAGCTTGGGACAGGGGGAGACCCAGTACTTC
TRBV7-2	-	-	TRBJ1-3	CASSLDGGPSTIYF	TGTGCCAGCAGCTTAGATGGGGGTCCTAGCACCATATATTTT
TRBV18	-	-	TRBJ1-2	CASSPTPGSYYGYTF	TGTGCCAGCTCACCAACCCCAGGGTCGTACTATGGCTACACCTTC
TRBV5-4	-	TRBD1	TRBJ1-2	CASSGGRGWYGYTF	TGTGCCAGCAGCGGTGGCAGGGGGTGGTATGGCTACACCTTC
TRBV5-4	-	TRBD2	TRBJ2-1	CASSPGLAGGVDNEQFF	TGTGCCAGCAGCCCGGGACTAGCGGGGGGAGTGGACAATGAGCAGTTCTTC
TRBV7-2	-	TRBD1	TRBJ1-2	CASSPFRDRFGYGYTF	TGTGCCAGCAGCCCCTTCCGGGACAGGTTCGGCTATGGCTACACCTTC
TRBV19	-	-	TRBJ2-5	CASSTRGYQETQYF	TGTGCCAGTAGTACCCGGGGGTACCAAGAGACCCAGTACTTC
TRBV30	-	-	TRBJ1-5	CAWSAARGASWYSNQPQHF	TGTGCCTGGAGTGCCGCAAGGGGGGCATCTTGGTATAGCAATCAGCCCCAGCATTTT
TRBV6-6	-	TRBD1	TRBJ1-1	CASSYLGQENTEAFF	TGTGCCAGCAGTTATCTAGGACAGGAGAACACTGAAGCTTTCTTT
TRBV15	-	-	TRBJ2-3	CATSRKGYAGTDTQYF	TGTGCCACCAGCCGGAAAGGCTACGCAGGCACAGATACGCAGTATTTT
TRBV25-1	-	TRBD1	TRBJ1-6	CASRYRGNNSPLHF	TGTGCCAGCAGATACAGGGGAAATAATTCACCCCTCCACTTT
TRBV5-4	-	-	TRBJ1-1	CASSFGIEAFF	TGTGCCAGCAGCTTTGGGATTGAAGCTTTCTTT
TRBV2	-	-	TRBJ2-1	CASSLGGNYNEQFF	TGTGCCAGCAGTCTGGGCGGAAACTACAATGAGCAGTTCTTC
TRBV2	-	-	TRBJ2-5	CASSPGGGYQETQYF	TGTGCCAGCAGCCCAGGGGGAGGGTACCAAGAGACCCAGTACTTC
TRBV7-2	-	TRBD1	TRBJ1-1	CASSLDRGPTEAFF	TGTGCCAGCAGCTTAGATAGGGGGCCCACTGAAGCTTTCTTT
TRBV19	once	TRBD1	TRBJ1-2	CASTSTGNYGYTF	TGTGCCAGTACCTCGACAGGGAACTATGGCTACACCTTC
TRBV1	-	-	TRBJ1-2	CTSSHTPGTGRGLGYGYTF	TGCACCAGCAGCCACACCCCCGGGACAGGGAGGGGGCTTGGCTATGGCTACACCTTC
TRBV16	-	-	TRBJ1-5	CASTSGGGPQHF	TGTGCCAGCACATCCGGAGGCGGACCCCAGCATTTT
TRBV6-5	-	TRBD1	TRBJ1-2	CASSYQGRGPVYGYTF	TGTGCCAGCAGTTACCAAGGCAGGGGGCCCGTCTATGGCTACACCTTC
TRBV19	-	-	TRBJ1-5	CASSPDRSNQPQHF	TGTGCCAGTAGTCCCGACAGATCCAATCAGCCCCAGCATTTT
TRBV7-8	-	-	TRBJ2-5	CASSLAALAGVQETQYF	TGTGCCAGCAGCTTAGCGGCTTTGGCAGGGGTGCAAGAGACCCAGTACTTC
TRBV7-2	-	-	TRBJ2-2	CASSLDGGELFF	TGTGCCAGCAGCTTAGACGGCGGGGAGCTGTTTTTT
TRBV27	-	-	TRBJ2-3	CASSSFASTDTQYF	TGTGCCAGCAGTTCATTCGCTAGCACAGATACGCAGTATTTT
TRBV7-6	-	-	TRBJ1-5	CASSPREGGQPQHF	TGTGCCAGCAGCCCCCGGGAGGGAGGTCAGCCCCAGCATTTT
TRBV4-1	-	-	TRBJ1-5	CASGPEGRGDNQPQHF	TGCGCCAGCGGGCCGGAGGGCAGGGGCGATAATCAGCCCCAGCATTTT
TRBV10-3	-	-	TRBJ1-6	CAISEAGHEDSPLHF	TGTGCCATCAGTGAGGCAGGGCATGAGGATTCACCCCTCCACTTT
TRBV11-2	-	-	TRBJ1-5	CASSPSTGLSNQPQHF	TGTGCCAGCAGCCCTAGTACGGGATTGAGCAATCAGCCCCAGCATTTT
TRBV12-5	-	-	TRBJ2-2	CASEIRNTGELFF	TGTGCTAGTGAGATAAGGAACACCGGGGAGCTGTTTTTT
TRBV10-3	-	-	TRBJ1-5	CAISESGGGNQPQHF	TGTGCCATCAGTGAATCGGGAGGGGGCAATCAGCCCCAGCATTTT
TRBV9	-	-	TRBJ2-2	CASSPRMGGANTGELFF	TGTGCCAGCAGCCCCCGGATGGGCGGCGCGAACACCGGGGAGCTGTTTTTT
TRBV7-7	-	-	TRBJ1-1	CASSPVAGTTEAFF	TGTGCCAGCAGCCCGGTGGCAGGGACCACTGAAGCTTTCTTT
TRBV28	-	-	TRBJ1-1	CASSLEVNTEAFF	TGTGCCAGCAGTTTAGAGGTTAACACTGAAGCTTTCTTT
TRBV5-4	-	TRBD2	TRBJ2-5	CASSRGLAEQETQYF	TGTGCCAGCAGCCGCGGACTAGCGGAACAAGAGACCCAGTACTTC
TRBV19	once	-	TRBJ1-1	CASSTWGRGSNTEAFF	TGTGCCAGTAGTACCTGGGGGCGGGGAAGCAACACTGAAGCTTTCTTT
TRBV18	-	-	TRBJ1-1	CASSPGTGGMNTEAFF	TGTGCCAGCTCACCGGGGACGGGAGGAATGAACACTGAAGCTTTCTTT
TRBV7-2	-	TRBD1	TRBJ2-1	CASSLGGTGGLHEQFF	TGTGCCAGCAGCTTAGGGGGGACAGGGGGACTACATGAGCAGTTCTTC
TRBV7-9	few	TRBD1	TRBJ1-1	CASSIQTGTTEAFF	TGTGCCAGCAGCATCCAGACAGGGACTACTGAAGCTTTCTTT
TRBV4-1	few	-	TRBJ2-7	CASSPRRGSSYEQYF	TGCGCCAGCAGCCCACGACGGGGTAGCTCCTACGAGCAGTACTTC
TRBV7-2	-	TRBD1	TRBJ2-7	CASSPSDRGYEQYF	TGTGCCAGCAGCCCGAGTGACAGGGGATACGAGCAGTACTTC
TRBV5-1	-	TRBD1	TRBJ1-2	CASSLEMVGQGLGYTF	TGCGCCAGCAGCTTGGAGATGGTGGGACAGGGCTTAGGCTACACCTTC
TRBV19	-	TRBD1	TRBJ1-5	CASQGITGGTIKAQHF	TGTGCCAGTCAAGGAATAACAGGGGGGACGATCAAGGCCCAGCATTTT
TRBV5-5	-	-	TRBJ1-1	CASSTRGGGVNTEAFF	TGTGCCAGCAGCACAAGGGGTGGTGGAGTGAACACTGAAGCTTTCTTT
TRBV29-1	-	-	TRBJ2-4	CSAGAKNIQYF	TGCAGCGCCGGAGCCAAAAACATTCAGTACTTC
TRBV11-2	-	-	TRBJ2-1	CASSPRRGSYNEQFF	TGTGCCAGCAGCCCTCGTCGGGGTTCCTACAATGAGCAGTTCTTC
TRBV13	-	-	TRBJ2-7	CASSSRSGGVYEQYF	TGTGCCAGCAGCTCGCGGTCTGGAGGCGTCTACGAGCAGTACTTC
TRBV30	-	TRBD1	TRBJ1-5	CAWSAGTGSQPQHF	TGTGCCTGGAGTGCAGGGACAGGGTCTCAGCCCCAGCATTTT
TRBV19	-	-	TRBJ1-1	CASSRKGQGTEAFF	TGTGCCAGTAGTAGGAAGGGGCAGGGCACTGAAGCTTTCTTT
TRBV11-1	once	-	TRBJ2-3	CASSTNRDTDTQYF	TGTGCCAGCAGCACCAACAGGGACACAGATACGCAGTATTTT
TRBV2	-	TRBD1	TRBJ1-2	CASGRTGRNYGYTF	TGTGCCAGCGGACGGACAGGGAGGAACTATGGCTACACCTTC
TRBV5-1	-	-	TRBJ2-2	CASSRGTANTGELFF	TGCGCCAGCAGCCGGGGGACAGCAAACACCGGGGAGCTGTTTTTT
TRBV7-9	-	-	TRBJ2-7	CASSFPDLYEQYF	TGTGCCAGCAGTTTTCCGGACCTCTACGAGCAGTACTTC
TRBV5-4	-	-	TRBJ1-6	CASSSEGQTNSPLHF	TGTGCCAGCAGCTCTGAAGGGCAGACAAATTCACCCCTCCACTTT
TRBV21-1	few	-	TRBJ2-1	CASSGGTSGGAYNEQFF	TGTGCCAGCAGCGGCGGGACTAGCGGGGGGGCGTACAATGAGCAGTTCTTC
TRBV7-6	-	-	TRBJ2-7	CASRSDRAYEQYF	TGTGCCAGCAGAAGTGACAGAGCCTACGAGCAGTACTTC
TRBV7-9	-	TRBD1	TRBJ1-1	CASSRGQGMSAFF	TGTGCCAGCAGCCGGGGACAGGGGATGTCGGCTTTCTTT
TRBV29-1	-	TRBD1	TRBJ1-1	CSACLTGGFSEAFF	TGCAGCGCGTGTTTGACAGGGGGATTTAGTGAAGCTTTCTTT